This T cell receptor (beta chain) is drawn from a study of shared clonotypes between healthy human individuals. Overall study results and limits: Few donors limited the genetic and exposure-history diversity represented. Generation probabilities were higher for clonotypes shared across all four sorted-subset donors than for unshared ones. Approximately 5.4% of naive CD4 clonotypes were common to a handful of donors. Clonotype sharing among donors was expected to depend on sequencing depth.

Trimming took 1 base from V and 3 from J, leaving 11 bases between them. The CDR3 is 15 amino acids. Germline V gene sequence: CDR1 SGHTA, CDR2 FQGNSA. As for this clone: No antigen is known for it.

The data were produced by immunoSEQ multiplex PCR, yet TCRdb's version contains in-frame clones alone and is incomplete. The sample includes 2 million to 2.5 million clones, about 92% of them seen just once. This sequence originates from a man between 18 and 29 years old in good health. Some clones in this sample may be carry-over from other donors' samples. The V gene is TRBV7-2, the J gene TRBJ2-3, with unresolved D. The sequencing input was naive CD4+ T cells from PBMCs. Subset indicated: CD45RA+ positively selected. The CDR3 DNA is TGTGCCAGCAGCTTAGGGGTGGTCGTGACAGATACGCAGTATTTT. It translates to CASSLGVVVTDTQYF.